The 2 T cell receptor beta chains below come from one sample, sequenced in a study of T cell repertoires in cytomegalovirus infection. Via MiXCR, TCRdb re-called the reads, giving one row per CDR3 protein. The table shows 250,000 or so distinct CDR3 sequences, with approximately 10% occurring only once. Sequences were obtained from PBMCs. Receptor source: a human donor in good health (CMV status not recorded). Some clones in this sample may be carry-over from other donors' samples.

In this sample, this clonotype turned up many times. The J gene is TRBJ1-6, the V gene TRBV27; D remains ambiguous. Germline V gene lookup returns CDR1 MNHEY and CDR2 SMNVEV (reference sequence). The CDR3 is 15 residues long. V was trimmed by 3 bases and J by 7 bases, leaving 13 bases between them. CDR3 region: CASSFSFRSNSPLHF. CDR3 bases: TGTGCCAGCAGTTTTTCCTTCCGGAGCAATTCACCCCTCCACTTT.

This clonotype was counted at least ten times. The rearrangement uses TRBV7-2 and TRBJ1-5, with D possibly being TRBD1 (5 bases). The ends were cut back, 0 bases at V and 1 base at J, with 13 bases in the middle. Germline CDR1 and CDR2: SGHTA and FQGNSA. The CDR3 covers 17 residues. CDR3 region: CASSLARGALSNQPQHF. The CDR3 coding sequence is TGTGCCAGCAGCTTAGCCCGAGGGGCACTAAGCAATCAGCCCCAGCATTTT.